A single sample is the source of the 22 T cell receptor beta chains below, sequenced in a study of OX40 agonist ivuxolimab in advanced cancers. Generated by immunoSEQ multiplex PCR, the TCRdb table keeps only in-frame clones and is missing some. The sample consists of about 79,000 clones, more than 90% of them appearing once. The input for sequencing was CD4+ or CD8+ T cells sorted from blood, taken in a trial of the OX40 agonist ivuxolimab. Receptors originate from an adult with an advanced solid tumor such as melanoma, head and neck, liver or kidney cancer.

The table lists this clone with a count of one. This chain links TRBV4-1 with TRBJ1-2; D unresolved. The germline V gene encodes CDR1 MGHRA and CDR2 YSYEKL. This CDR3 is built from 15 residues. Trimming removed 5 bases at V and 3 bases at J, with 16 bases between. The CDR3 coding sequence is TGCGCCAGCAGCTACGGACCAACACCAGACTATGGCTACACCTTC. It is translated as CASSYGPTPDYGYTF.

The rearrangement links TRBV10-3 to TRBJ1-5; D gene uncertain. Trimming stripped 6 bases from V and 1 base from J, with 19 bases between. The length of the CDR3 is 17 residues. The V gene's germline CDR1 is ENHRY and CDR2 SYGVKD. DNA for the CDR3: TGTGCCATCAGCCGAGTTGGGCCCGATGGGAGCAATCAGCCCCAGCATTTT. Its translation: CAISRVGPDGSNQPQHF.

The chain is built from TRBV11-2 and TRBJ2-1; 12 bases fit TRBD2. The CDR3 runs 15 residues. The J segment lost 8 bases and the V segment lost 5 bases, leaving 7 bases of the junction unmatched. Germline V gives CDR1 SGHAT, CDR2 FQNNGV. The CDR3, as DNA: TGTGCCAGCAGCCTTGGACTAGCGGGAACCGATGAGCAGTTCTTC. Residues: CASSLGLAGTDEQFF.

The chain carries TRBV19 and TRBJ2-3; 9 bases are shared with TRBD1. The CDR3 totals 15 residues. The V segment lost 5 bases and the J segment 1 base; nucleotides outside the gene matches: 4. Looked up from germline, CDR1 is LNHDA and CDR2 is SQIVND (reference sequence). For the CDR3, the DNA is TGTGCCAGTAGTCAACAGGGGGCGGGCACAGATACGCAGTATTTT. Protein: CASSQQGAGTDTQYF.

Only one count was recorded for this clone. This rearrangement joins TRBV5-1 to TRBJ1-2, with D possibly matching TRBD1 (6 bases). The CDR3 contains 14 residues. Trimming shortened V by 5 bases and J by 1 base, and 12 bases separated the two germline ends. The V gene's germline CDR1 is SGHRS and CDR2 YFSETQ. CDR3 in DNA: TGCGCCAGCAGGACGGGACAAAATAACTATGGCTACACCTTC. This translates into CASRTGQNNYGYTF.

The J gene is TRBJ1-1, the V gene TRBV5-1; no firm D call. Germline V CDR1 and CDR2: SGHRS, YFSETQ. V lost 4 bases to trimming and J lost 0 bases, with 13 bases between them. The CDR3 sequence is 15 residues long. The CDR3 reads CASSGSGGMNTEAFF. CDR3 DNA sequence: TGCGCCAGCAGCGGTTCAGGAGGGATGAACACTGAAGCTTTCTTT.

The chain couples TRBV28 to TRBJ1-5; perhaps TRBD1 as D (5 bases). The V and J ends lost 6 bases and 7 bases respectively, with 13 bases between them. The germline gives CDR1 MDHEN, CDR2 SYDVKM. CDR3 length equals 13 residues. The CDR3, as DNA: TGTGCCAGCAGAGAAGAGGGGTACCAGCCCCAGCATTTT. Amino acids: CASREEGYQPQHF.

The genes are TRBV19 and TRBJ2-3; the D call may be TRBD1 or TRBD2 (5 bases each). There are 14 residues in the CDR3. The germline V gene encodes CDR1 LNHDA and CDR2 SQIVND (reference sequence). The ends were cut back, 7 bases at V and 3 bases at J, with 14 bases in the middle. The DNA for the CDR3 is TGTGCCAGTAACAAGGGACGCGCGACAGATACGCAGTATTTT. This gives the protein CASNKGRATDTQYF. The whole variable domain, filled in from reference TRBV19 and TRBJ2-3, reads DGGITQSPKYLFRKEGQNVTLSCEQNLNHDAMYWYRQDPGQGLRLIYYSQIVNDFQKGDIAEGYSVSREKKESFPLTVTSAQKNPTAFYLCASNKGRATDTQYFGPGTRLTVL.

J is TRBJ1-3 and V is TRBV18; D possibly corresponds to TRBD1 (6 bases). Germline CDR1 reads KGHSH; CDR2 reads LQKENI. Trimming shortened V by 6 bases and J by 0 bases, and 15 bases separated the two germline ends. The CDR3 loop spans 16 amino acids. This chain's CDR3 is CASSLGQWNSGNTIYF. The CDR3, as DNA: TGTGCCAGCTCCCTCGGACAGTGGAACTCTGGAAACACCATATATTTT.

The chain carries TRBV15 and TRBJ2-3, with 7 bases lining up with TRBD2. Germline assignment: CDR1 LNHNV and CDR2 YYDKDF (reference sequence). The junction had 4 bases not matched to a gene; V was cut back by 1 base and J by 3 bases. This CDR3 comprises 15 residues. The CDR3 sequence: CATSRGEGGTDTQYF. The CDR3 nucleotides read TGTGCCACCAGCAGAGGGGAGGGAGGTACAGATACGCAGTATTTT. The variable domain in full, with the rest retrieved from reference TRBV15 and TRBJ2-3, is DAMVIQNPRYQVTQFGKPVTLSCSQTLNHNVMYWYQQKSSQAPKLLFHYYDKDFNNEADTPDNFQSRRPNTSFCFLDIRSPGLGDTAMYLCATSRGEGGTDTQYFGPGTRLTVL.

This chain links TRBV2 with TRBJ1-5, with D uncertain. Germline loops: CDR1 SNHLY, CDR2 FYNNEI. The CDR3 has 13 amino acids. V gave up 3 bases and J gave up 11 bases, with 14 bases separating them. CDR3 residues: CASSDGPRLAQHF. Here the CDR3 DNA reads TGTGCCAGCAGTGATGGACCCCGCTTGGCCCAGCATTTT.

The chain links TRBV9 to TRBJ2-3; 10 bases map to TRBD2. CDR1 and CDR2 (germline): SGDLS, YYNGEE. The length of the CDR3 is 18 residues. Trimming at V came to 0 bases and at J to 5 bases, leaving 12 bases not matched to a gene. The CDR3 bases are TGTGCCAGCAGCGTAGTAAGCGGGAGGGCCTCAAGAGGAGATACGCAGTATTTT. Protein: CASSVVSGRASRGDTQYF.

The V and J genes are TRBV19 and TRBJ1-1, with D possibly TRBD1 on 6 matching bases. This CDR3 contains 16 residues. CDR1 is LNHDA and CDR2 is SQIVND in the germline V gene (reference sequence). V was clipped by 0 bases and J by 1 base, with 12 bases between them. The CDR3 here is CASSIDPRDKNTEAFF. The CDR3 DNA follows: TGTGCCAGTAGTATAGATCCCCGGGACAAGAACACTGAAGCTTTCTTT. The full variable domain, in which reference TRBV19 and TRBJ1-1 provide the parts outside the CDR3, is DGGITQSPKYLFRKEGQNVTLSCEQNLNHDAMYWYRQDPGQGLRLIYYSQIVNDFQKGDIAEGYSVSREKKESFPLTVTSAQKNPTAFYLCASSIDPRDKNTEAFFGQGTRLTVV.

The chain recombines TRBV30 with TRBJ2-1; D gene unclear. Germline V lookup: CDR1 GTSNPN, CDR2 SVGIG (reference sequence). CDR3 length equals 14 residues. The V gene lost 5 bases and the J gene lost 5 bases, with 16 bases spanning the gap. The CDR3 is CAWRPANKNNEQFF. CDR3 sequence (DNA): TGTGCCTGGCGCCCCGCGAATAAGAACAATGAGCAGTTCTTC.

For the CDR3, the DNA is TGTGCCTGCCGACGGGAAAGCAATGAGCAGTTCTTC. Translation gives CACRRESNEQFF. The chain links TRBV30 to TRBJ2-1; D perhaps matches TRBD2 (5 bases). The germline V gene has CDR1 GTSNPN and CDR2 SVGIG (reference sequence). V lost 6 bases and J 6 bases, leaving 12 bases between the germline ends. The CDR3 loop spans 12 amino acids.

The chain is built from TRBV7-3 and TRBJ1-1, with TRBD1 matching over 7 bases. V shed 5 bases, J shed 4 bases, and the junction held 4 bases outside the gene matches. The germline V gene has CDR1 SGHTA and CDR2 FQGTGA. CDR3 size: 13 residues. CDR3 DNA: TGTGCCAGCAGCAAGAGGACAGGCACTGAAGCTTTCTTT. This translates into CASSKRTGTEAFF.

The V and J genes are TRBV7-9 and TRBJ1-2; no reliable D call. V was trimmed by 1 base and J by 7 bases, leaving 13 bases between them. Germline CDR1 is SEHNR and CDR2 is FQNEAQ (reference sequence). The CDR3 covers 14 residues. CDR3 in DNA: TGTGCCAGCAGCTTAGACGACCTTCCGGGTGGCTACACCTTC. Residues: CASSLDDLPGGYTF.

V is TRBV9 and J is TRBJ2-1; 10 nucleotides align to TRBD2. Germline CDR1 SGDLS, CDR2 YYNGEE. The V and J ends lost 3 bases and 7 bases, in that order; junction bases with no gene match: 10. This CDR3 has 16 amino acids. The CDR3, as DNA: TGTGCCAGCAGCGCCAGCGGGAGGGCCGATATTAATGAGCAGTTCTTC. Its translation: CASSASGRADINEQFF.

This chain joins TRBV10-3 and TRBJ2-5; D tentatively reads TRBD1 or TRBD2 (5 bases each). CDR3 length equals 14 residues. Trimming shortened V by 2 bases and J by 2 bases, and 9 bases separated the two germline ends. Germline CDR1 reads ENHRY; CDR2 reads SYGVKD. CDR3 in amino acids: CAISEGDRQETQYF. The CDR3 region has the DNA TGTGCCATCAGTGAGGGGGACCGACAAGAGACCCAGTACTTC.

The chain recombines TRBV19 with TRBJ2-5, with 8 bases identical to TRBD1. The germline gives CDR1 LNHDA, CDR2 SQIVND (reference sequence). V shed 4 bases, J shed 2 bases, and the junction held 6 bases outside the gene matches. This CDR3 spans 15 amino acids. CDR3: CASSRDRWTQETQYF. CDR3 nucleotides: TGTGCCAGTAGTAGGGACAGGTGGACGCAAGAGACCCAGTACTTC.

The chain carries TRBV7-6 and TRBJ2-7; D possibly corresponds to TRBD1 (6 bases). Germline loops: CDR1 SGHVS, CDR2 FNYEAQ. Trimming stripped 5 bases from V and 2 bases from J, with 10 bases between. This CDR3 has 13 residues. Here the CDR3 reads CASSGKGAYEQYF. CDR3 DNA: TGTGCCAGCAGCGGGAAGGGGGCCTACGAGCAGTACTTC.

This chain links TRBV5-1 with TRBJ1-6; TRBD1 matches at 7 bases. V shed 3 bases and J 9 bases; nucleotides not matched to a gene: 9. The CDR3 sequence is 15 residues long. The germline gives CDR1 SGHRS, CDR2 YFSETQ. CDR3 bases: TGCGCCAGCAGCTCCACCGGGACAGACGCTTCACCCCTCCACTTT. Protein: CASSSTGTDASPLHF.